This section outlines one T cell receptor beta chain sequence together with its context. The data were taken from a study of blood T cell dynamics during melanoma immunotherapy. Method: immunoSEQ multiplex PCR; TCRdb's copy keeps in-frame clones and lacks some. The sample contains under 20,000 clones, 87% of which appear only once. Time point meaning: week 3, after first cycle of checkpoint inhibitor. Response was assessed by RECIST 1.1 at 12 weeks, except a couple of rapid progressors. Germline V gives CDR1 MNHNS, CDR2 SASEGT. Trimming took 1 base from V and 0 from J; bases not matched to a gene: 3. This CDR3 comprises 16 residues.

This clonotype originated in a human donor with melanoma. Specimen: blood, collected from a patient treated with checkpoint blockade. The rearrangement links TRBV6-1 to TRBJ2-3, with 8 nucleotides matching TRBD1. In DNA form, the CDR3 reads TGTGCCAGCAGTGAAGTTGACAGGGGAAGCACAGATACGCAGTATTTT. This gives the protein CASSEVDRGSTDTQYF.